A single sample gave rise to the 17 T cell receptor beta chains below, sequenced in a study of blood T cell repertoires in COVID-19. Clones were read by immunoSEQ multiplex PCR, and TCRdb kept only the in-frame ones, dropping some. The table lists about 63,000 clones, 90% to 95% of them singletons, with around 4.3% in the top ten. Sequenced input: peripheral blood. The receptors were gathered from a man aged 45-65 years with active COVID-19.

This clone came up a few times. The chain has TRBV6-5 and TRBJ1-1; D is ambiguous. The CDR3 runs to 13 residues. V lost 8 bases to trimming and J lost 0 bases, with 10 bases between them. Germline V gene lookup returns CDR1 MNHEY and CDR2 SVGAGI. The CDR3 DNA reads TGTGCCAGCGGGCAGATCATGAACACTGAAGCTTTCTTT. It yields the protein CASGQIMNTEAFF.

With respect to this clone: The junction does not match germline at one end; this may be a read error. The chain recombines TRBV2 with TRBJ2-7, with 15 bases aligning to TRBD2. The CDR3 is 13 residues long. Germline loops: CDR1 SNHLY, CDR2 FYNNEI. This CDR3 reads CASSVRTSGGAVF. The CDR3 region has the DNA TGTGCCAGCAGTGTCCGGACTAGCGGGGGGGCGGTATTC.

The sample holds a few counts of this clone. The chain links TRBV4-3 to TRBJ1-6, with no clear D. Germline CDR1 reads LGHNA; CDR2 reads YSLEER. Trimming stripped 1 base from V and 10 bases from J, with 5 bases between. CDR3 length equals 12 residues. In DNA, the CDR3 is TGCGCCAGCAGCCAAGGACAATCACCCCTCCACTTT. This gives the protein CASSQGQSPLHF.

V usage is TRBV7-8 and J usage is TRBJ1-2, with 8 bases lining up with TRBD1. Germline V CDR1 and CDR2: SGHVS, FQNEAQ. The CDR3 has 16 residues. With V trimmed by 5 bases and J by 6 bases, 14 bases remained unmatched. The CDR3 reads CASSARRTGRIDGYTF. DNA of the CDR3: TGTGCCAGCAGCGCTCGTCGGACAGGGAGGATCGATGGCTACACCTTC.

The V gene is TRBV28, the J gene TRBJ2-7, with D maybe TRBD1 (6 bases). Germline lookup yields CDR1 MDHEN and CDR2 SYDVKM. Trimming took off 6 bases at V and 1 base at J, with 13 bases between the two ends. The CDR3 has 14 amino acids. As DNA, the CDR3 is TGTGCCAGCAGATCAACAGGGTTGTCCTACGAGCAGTACTTC. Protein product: CASRSTGLSYEQYF.

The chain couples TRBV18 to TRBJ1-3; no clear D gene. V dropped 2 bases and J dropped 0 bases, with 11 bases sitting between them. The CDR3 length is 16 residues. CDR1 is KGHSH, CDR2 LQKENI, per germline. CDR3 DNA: TGTGCCAGCTCACCAAGACCCGAGGGCTCTGGAAACACCATATATTTT. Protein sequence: CASSPRPEGSGNTIYF.

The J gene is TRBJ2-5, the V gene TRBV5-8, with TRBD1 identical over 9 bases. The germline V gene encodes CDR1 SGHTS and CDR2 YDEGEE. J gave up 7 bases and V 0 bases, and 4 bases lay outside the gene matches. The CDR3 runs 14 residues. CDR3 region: CASSLGTGVWTQYF. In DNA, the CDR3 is TGTGCCAGCAGCTTGGGGACAGGGGTGTGGACCCAGTACTTC.

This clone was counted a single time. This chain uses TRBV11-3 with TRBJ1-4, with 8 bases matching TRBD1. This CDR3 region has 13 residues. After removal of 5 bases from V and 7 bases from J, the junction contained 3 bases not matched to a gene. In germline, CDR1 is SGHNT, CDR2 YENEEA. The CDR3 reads CASSDRGVEKLFF. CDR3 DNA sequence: TGTGCCAGCAGCGACAGGGGCGTTGAAAAACTGTTTTTT.

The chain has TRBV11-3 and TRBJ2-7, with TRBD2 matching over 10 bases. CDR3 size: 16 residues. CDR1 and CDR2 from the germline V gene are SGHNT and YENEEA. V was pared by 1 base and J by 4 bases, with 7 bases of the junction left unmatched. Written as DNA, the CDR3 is TGTGCCAGCAGCTTAGCGCCGGGACTAGCGCGATACGAGCAGTACTTC. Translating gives CASSLAPGLARYEQYF.

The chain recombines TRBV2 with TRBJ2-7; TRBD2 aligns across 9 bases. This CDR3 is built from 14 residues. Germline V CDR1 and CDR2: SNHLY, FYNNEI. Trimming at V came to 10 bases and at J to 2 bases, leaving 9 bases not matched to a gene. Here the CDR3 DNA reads TGTGCCACTACTAGCGGGCGAGGGGCCTACGAGCAGTACTTC. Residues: CATTSGRGAYEQYF.

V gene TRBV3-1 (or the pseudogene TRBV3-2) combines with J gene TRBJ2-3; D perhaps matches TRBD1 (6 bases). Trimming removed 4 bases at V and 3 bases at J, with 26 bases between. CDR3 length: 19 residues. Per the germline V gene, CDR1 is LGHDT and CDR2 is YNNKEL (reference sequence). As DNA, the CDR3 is TGTGCCAGCAGCCTCGCCGAGCCAGCGGAGAGGGGGTATACAGATACGCAGTATTTT. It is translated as CASSLAEPAERGYTDTQYF.

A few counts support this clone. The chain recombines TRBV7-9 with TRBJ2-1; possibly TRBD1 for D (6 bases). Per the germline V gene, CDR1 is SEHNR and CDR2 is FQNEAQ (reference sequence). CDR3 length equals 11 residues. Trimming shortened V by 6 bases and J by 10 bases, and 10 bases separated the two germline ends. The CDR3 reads CASRLTGEQFF. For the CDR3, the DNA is TGTGCCAGCAGATTAACAGGGGAGCAGTTCTTC.

The CDR3 region is CASTGRWGANVLTF. The CDR3 nucleotides read TGTGCCAGCACAGGCCGGTGGGGGGCCAACGTCCTGACTTTC. This rearrangement joins TRBV2 to TRBJ2-6, with D unresolved. V was pared by 7 bases and J by 4 bases, with 11 bases between. Germline V gene sequence: CDR1 SNHLY, CDR2 FYNNEI. This CDR3 contains 14 residues.

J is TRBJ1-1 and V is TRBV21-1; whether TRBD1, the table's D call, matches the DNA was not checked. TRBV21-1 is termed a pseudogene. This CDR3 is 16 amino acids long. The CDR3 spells CASSIRTGGKGTEAFF. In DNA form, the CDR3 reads TGTGCCAGCAGCATTCGGACAGGGGGCAAGGGCACTGAAGCTTTCTTT.

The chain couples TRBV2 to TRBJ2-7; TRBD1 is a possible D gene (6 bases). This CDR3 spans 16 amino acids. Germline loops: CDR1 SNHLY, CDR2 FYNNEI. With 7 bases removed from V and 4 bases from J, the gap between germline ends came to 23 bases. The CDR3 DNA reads TGTGCCAGCAATAAAGGGATCGGCAGGGGATTATACGAGCAGTACTTC. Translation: CASNKGIGRGLYEQYF.

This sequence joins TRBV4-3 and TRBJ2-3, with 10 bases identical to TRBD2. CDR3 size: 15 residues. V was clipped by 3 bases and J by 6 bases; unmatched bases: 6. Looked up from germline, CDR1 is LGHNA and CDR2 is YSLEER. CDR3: CASSHTSGARDTQYF. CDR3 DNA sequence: TGCGCCAGCAGCCACACTAGCGGGGCGAGGGATACGCAGTATTTT.

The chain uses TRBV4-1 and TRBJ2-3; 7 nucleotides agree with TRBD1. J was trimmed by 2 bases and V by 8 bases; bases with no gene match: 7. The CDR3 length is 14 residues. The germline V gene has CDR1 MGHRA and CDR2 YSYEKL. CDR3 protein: CASARQGITDTQYF. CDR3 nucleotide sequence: TGCGCCAGCGCAAGACAGGGAATCACAGATACGCAGTATTTT.